Each of the 6 T cell receptor beta chains below was sequenced from the same sample in a study of identical twins. TCRdb recomputed calls from the 5' RACE reads with MiXCR, one row per CDR3 protein. The sample yields 690,000 or so distinct CDR3 sequences, less than 7% seen once. Sequenced material: naive T cells sorted from blood. The origin of the receptors is a man between 18 and 29 years old in good health.

V usage is TRBV5-1 and J usage is TRBJ1-1; possibly TRBD1 for D (5 bases). The length of the CDR3 is 13 residues. Germline V gene lookup returns CDR1 SGHRS and CDR2 YFSETQ. V was pared by 5 bases and J by 3 bases, with 11 bases between. CDR3 in amino acids: CASSGGAHTEAFF. The DNA of the CDR3 is TGCGCCAGCAGTGGTGGGGCCCACACTGAAGCTTTCTTT.

This clonotype occurred many times. V is TRBV12-3 or TRBV12-4 and J is TRBJ2-1; D is perhaps TRBD1 (5 bases). Trimming shortened V by 1 base and J by 6 bases, and 13 bases separated the two germline ends. This CDR3 is 15 amino acids long. The CDR3 DNA reads as TGTGCCAGCAGTTTAGGGGCAGGGAACATCAATGAGCAGTTCTTC. Translation gives CASSLGAGNINEQFF.

This clonotype was detected many times. The chain couples TRBV20-1 to TRBJ2-5, with 7 bases matching TRBD2. The V and J ends lost 8 bases and 2 bases, in that order; junction bases with no gene match: 11. Germline CDR1 DFQATT, CDR2 SNEGSKA (reference sequence). The CDR3 consists of 14 residues. The CDR3 spells CSLGRAGAQETQYF. CDR3 nucleotides: TGCAGTCTCGGCAGGGCGGGAGCGCAAGAGACCCAGTACTTC.

This clonotype has ten or more counts. The CDR3 loop reads CSARARGAAEKLFF. CDR3 nucleotides: TGCAGTGCTAGGGCGCGGGGGGCGGCCGAAAAACTGTTTTTT. The genes are TRBV20-1 and TRBJ1-4, with a possible D match to TRBD1 (6 bases). Germline V gene sequence: CDR1 DFQATT, CDR2 SNEGSKA (reference sequence). The CDR3 sequence is 14 residues long. V lost 3 bases to trimming and J lost 8 bases, with 16 bases between them.

This clonotype showed up many times. This chain uses TRBV12-3 or TRBV12-4 with TRBJ2-1, with a possible D match to TRBD1 (6 bases). The germline V and J ends were trimmed by 5 bases and 6 bases, with 11 bases remaining between them. CDR3 length: 13 amino acids. Written as DNA, the CDR3 is TGTGCCAGCAGTCCGCAGGGGTTCAATGAGCAGTTCTTC. Protein: CASSPQGFNEQFF.

This clonotype has ten or more counts. This chain connects TRBV15 to TRBJ2-3; possible D gene TRBD2, 6 bases. The germline V gene encodes CDR1 LNHNV and CDR2 YYDKDF (reference sequence). The CDR3 extends over 17 amino acids. Trimming took 0 bases from V and 1 from J, leaving 14 bases between them. The CDR3 DNA reads TGTGCCACCAGCAGAGATCCCATAGCGGTAGGCACAGATACGCAGTATTTT. It codes for CATSRDPIAVGTDTQYF.